Below are 12 T cell receptor beta chains sequenced from a single sample in a study of regulatory T cells in long-lasting Graves disease. Time point in this sample: newly diagnosed GD, antithyroid drugs for less than 3 months. There was RNA extracted from PBMCs, and the TCR library was made from it. The authors built TCR beta libraries using iRepertoire HTBI primers and Arm-PCR of CDR3 regions. TCRdb called the multiplex PCR reads again in MiXCR, with one record for every CDR3 protein. The sample has about 440,000 distinct CDR3 sequences, 14% to 15% seen once. This sample also belongs to another study, concerning T cells in Graves' hyperthyroidism and ophthalmopathy.

This specimen was peripheral blood mononuclear cells (PBMCs), taken at new diagnosis, from a patient treated with antithyroid drugs. The receptors originated from a woman between 25 and 40 years old with Graves disease.

The chain employs TRBV20-1 and TRBJ2-3; TRBD2 agrees at 7 bases. Germline CDR1 DFQATT, CDR2 SNEGSKA (reference sequence). Trimming at V came to 3 bases and at J to 5 bases, leaving 8 bases not matched to a gene. The CDR3 runs to 14 residues. CDR3 sequence: CSASGLRGVDTQYF. The CDR3 DNA reads TGCAGTGCTAGTGGCCTCCGGGGGGTAGATACGCAGTATTTT.

This clonotype was counted ten times or more. V gene TRBV3-1 combines with J gene TRBJ2-7, with D unclear. Germline V CDR1 and CDR2: LGHDT, YNNKEL (reference sequence). The germline V and J ends were trimmed by 4 bases and 2 bases, with 12 bases remaining between them. The CDR3 consists of 14 residues. Here the CDR3 reads CASSPRVETYEQYF. CDR3 nucleotides: TGTGCCAGCAGCCCCCGGGTCGAAACCTACGAGCAGTACTTC.

In the case of this clonotype: A much larger clone lies a single base off, so this may be a read error. The V and J genes are TRBV10-3 and TRBJ2-1; TRBD2 aligns across 7 bases. The J segment lost 10 bases and the V segment lost 0 bases, leaving 6 bases of the junction unmatched. Germline V CDR1 and CDR2: ENHRY, SYGVKD. This CDR3 is 14 amino acids long. CDR3 nucleotide sequence: TGTGCCATCAGTGAGTCAAGCGGGATCTACGAGCAGTTCTTC. Residues: CAISESSGIYEQFF.

The chain employs TRBV29-1 and TRBJ2-7; D might be TRBD2 (5 bases). V lost 7 bases, J lost 4 bases, and 17 bases lay in between. Germline V gene sequence: CDR1 SQVTM, CDR2 ANQGSEA. This CDR3 is 13 amino acids long. CDR3 nucleotides: TGCAGCGCGGCGGGTAGCGACCCTTACGAGCAGTACTTC. It encodes CSAAGSDPYEQYF.

This clonotype has a handful of counts. This chain uses TRBV5-1 with TRBJ2-1, with 8 positions matching TRBD2. V lost 2 bases, J lost 7 bases, and 14 bases stayed unmatched. Germline assignment: CDR1 SGHRS and CDR2 YFSETQ. CDR3 length equals 17 residues. The CDR3 coding sequence is TGCGCCAGCAGCTTCCGACCGACTAGCGAAGGTTGGAATGAGCAGTTCTTC. Translated, it gives CASSFRPTSEGWNEQFF.

The genes are TRBV28 and TRBJ2-3; maybe TRBD1 (6 bases). This CDR3 is built from 15 residues. V gave up 6 bases and J gave up 2 bases, with 15 bases separating them. Germline V gene sequence: CDR1 MDHEN, CDR2 SYDVKM. CDR3 amino acids: CASRPGQGTTDTQYF. CDR3 bases: TGTGCCAGCAGACCGGGACAAGGAACCACAGATACGCAGTATTTT.

As for this clonotype: One junction end does not reproduce the germline sequence, and a read error may be involved. This chain connects TRBV28 to TRBJ2-7; perhaps D is TRBD1 or TRBD2 (5 bases each). Germline V gene lookup returns CDR1 MDHEN and CDR2 SYDVKM. The CDR3 totals 13 residues. CDR3 coding DNA: TGCGCCAGCGGTGTTGAGGGGACCCGCGAGCAGTACTTC. It yields the protein CASGVEGTREQYF. The complete variable domain, with remaining parts taken from reference TRBV28 and TRBJ2-7, reads DVKVTQSSRYLVKRTGEKVFLECVQDMDHENMFWYRQDPGLGLRLIYFSYDVKMKEKGDIPEGYSVSREKKERFSLILESASTNQTSMYLCASGVEGTREQYFGPGTRLTVT.

There are many counts of this clonotype. The chain carries TRBV2 and TRBJ2-1, with 13 bases fitting TRBD2. CDR1 is SNHLY and CDR2 is FYNNEI in the germline V gene. CDR3 size: 18 residues. J gave up 10 bases and V 0 bases, and 12 bases lay outside the gene matches. CDR3 coding DNA: TGTGCCAGCAGTGAAGCGACTAGCGGGAGGCGCACAGCCCACGAGCAGTTCTTC. Protein sequence: CASSEATSGRRTAHEQFF.

The V gene is TRBV20-1, the J gene TRBJ2-4, with 9 bases aligning to TRBD2. The trim removed 6 bases at V and 0 bases at J, leaving 6 bases unmatched. Germline-derived CDR1 and CDR2 are DFQATT and SNEGSKA (reference sequence). This CDR3 spans 15 amino acids. The CDR3 protein is CSALSGGLAKNIQYF. The DNA of the CDR3 is TGCAGTGCCCTTAGCGGGGGACTAGCCAAAAACATTCAGTACTTC.

This clonotype has more than one count but fewer than ten. V usage is TRBV9 and J usage is TRBJ2-1; 8 nucleotides line up with TRBD1. With 4 bases clipped from V and 6 bases from J, the junction kept 3 bases outside the gene matches. This CDR3 has 13 residues. Germline CDR1 is SGDLS and CDR2 is YYNGEE. CDR3 loop: CASSRTGTNEQFF. For the CDR3, the DNA is TGTGCCAGCAGCCGGACAGGGACCAATGAGCAGTTCTTC.

This clonotype was recorded at least ten times. J is TRBJ2-5 and V is TRBV18; a weak D match, TRBD1 (6 bases). The CDR3 has 15 residues. V lost 4 bases to trimming and J lost 4 bases, with 16 bases between them. Germline V gene data show CDR1 as KGHSH and CDR2 as LQKENI. The CDR3 coding sequence is TGTGCCAGCTCACAAATACACGGACAGCGAGAGACCCAGTACTTC. This codes for CASSQIHGQRETQYF.

This clonotype was found once. The chain uses TRBV27 and TRBJ2-7; D tentatively reads TRBD1 or TRBD2 (8 bases each). The CDR3 contains 16 residues. Germline lookup yields CDR1 MNHEY and CDR2 SMNVEV (reference sequence). The V end was cut by 2 bases, the J end by 9 bases, with 23 bases between. CDR3 residues: CASSLNPADRAGGQYF. As DNA, the CDR3 is TGTGCCAGCAGTTTAAATCCCGCGGACAGGGCGGGAGGGCAGTACTTC.